What follows is one TCR beta chain and its context. The assay was immunoSEQ multiplex PCR, and TCRdb's table has in-frame clones only and misses some. The data show around 70,000 clones, 94% seen once. The record originates from a study of control samples from healthy donors and cancer patients. The germline V and J ends were trimmed by 4 bases and 0 bases, with 9 bases remaining between them. This CDR3 comprises 14 residues. The germline V gene encodes CDR1 SGHVS and CDR2 FQNEAQ. The specimen was blood. J is TRBJ1-1 and V is TRBV7-8; D gene uncertain. The receptor was isolated from a woman aged 25-40 years in good health. DNA of the CDR3: TGTGCCAGCAGCTCTCTGGTCATGAACACTGAAGCTTTCTTT. This sequence encodes CASSSLVMNTEAFF. Drawing the rest from reference TRBV7-8 and TRBJ1-1, the complete variable domain is GAGVSQSPRYKVAKRGQDVALRCDPISGHVSLFWYQQALGQGPEFLTYFQNEAQLDKSGLPSDRFFAERPEGSVSTLKIQRTQQEDSAVYLCASSSLVMNTEAFFGQGTRLTVV.